Below, 4 T cell receptor beta chains from the same sample are listed, as sequenced in a study of T cell changes during pregnancy in multiple sclerosis. The assay was immunoSEQ multiplex PCR, and TCRdb's table has in-frame clones only and misses some. The sample records around 72,000 clones, approximately 92% being singletons. Here the sequenced sample was peripheral blood, taken in the second trimester of pregnancy. The receptors were gathered from a female donor in good health, enrolled as a control in a pregnancy study.

The chain has TRBV7-3 and TRBJ2-1; 12 bases are a match to TRBD2. Germline V gene data show CDR1 as SGHTA and CDR2 as FQGTGA. V lost 1 base and J lost 7; bases outside the gene matches: 8. CDR3 length: 17 residues. CDR3 residues: CASSLRSTSGGSNEQFF. CDR3 sequence (DNA): TGTGCCAGCAGCTTAAGATCGACTAGCGGGGGCTCTAATGAGCAGTTCTTC.

This clone has a single count. The chain employs TRBV15 and TRBJ2-7; possibly TRBD1 for D (6 bases). Trimming removed 1 base from V and 3 bases from J, with 7 bases in between. The CDR3 is 13 residues long. Germline CDR1 is LNHNV and CDR2 is YYDKDF (reference sequence). The CDR3 is CATSRGDNYEQYF. The CDR3 region has the DNA TGTGCCACCAGCAGAGGGGACAACTACGAGCAGTACTTC.

This clone was seen only once. The CDR3 is CASSPRTGADTQYF. The CDR3 DNA follows: TGCGCCAGCAGCCCTCGGACAGGGGCAGATACGCAGTATTTT. The chain is built from TRBV4-3 and TRBJ2-3, with 9 bases fitting TRBD1. Germline V CDR1 and CDR2: LGHNA, YSLEER. The V gene end was trimmed by 4 bases and the J gene end by 4 bases; junction bases not matched to a gene: 3. The length of the CDR3 is 14 residues.

This chain links TRBV4-3 with TRBJ2-1; 12 bases align to TRBD2. The ends lost 1 base at V and 8 bases at J; junction bases unmatched: 9. Germline-derived CDR1 and CDR2 are LGHNA and YSLEER. This CDR3 spans 17 amino acids. CDR3 in DNA: TGCGCCAGCAGCCAAGTAGAGGCGCTAGCGGGGGGGGATGAGCAGTTCTTC. Translating gives CASSQVEALAGGDEQFF.